Following are 24 T cell receptor beta chains from one sample sequenced in a study of T cell responses to AZD1222 COVID-19 vaccine. The data were produced by immunoSEQ multiplex PCR, yet TCRdb's version contains in-frame clones alone and is incomplete. In the table there are 200,000 to 250,000 clones, around 93% of which are singletons. The sequences come from peripheral blood, collected on day 0 of MenACWY control vaccination. These TCRs come from an adult in good health.

This sequence joins TRBV12-3 or TRBV12-4 and TRBJ1-5; D unclear. This CDR3 is 12 amino acids long. The V gene lost 3 bases and the J gene lost 6 bases, with 6 bases spanning the gap. In DNA, the CDR3 is TGTGCCAGCAGTTTTAACCTTCAGCCCCAGCATTTT. Its translation: CASSFNLQPQHF.

Worth noting for this clone: Different DNA sequences within this sample yield the same CDR3. V gene TRBV20-1 combines with J gene TRBJ2-5; D may be TRBD2 (6 bases). The V gene lost 5 bases and the J gene lost 5 bases, with 9 bases spanning the gap. This CDR3 is built from 11 residues. Germline V CDR1 and CDR2: DFQATT, SNEGSKA (reference sequence). The CDR3 reads CSAPRGETQYF. CDR3 nucleotides: TGCAGTGCTCCCCGGGGGGAGACCCAGTACTTC.

V gene TRBV28 combines with J gene TRBJ1-2; 9 nucleotides match TRBD1. With V trimmed by 6 bases and J by 8 bases, 19 bases remained unmatched. Germline V CDR1 and CDR2: MDHEN, SYDVKM. CDR3 size: 17 residues. The CDR3 spells CASSPTGTGILIIGYTF. For the CDR3, the DNA is TGTGCCAGCAGCCCGACAGGGACAGGGATATTAATTATAGGCTACACCTTC.

Only one count was recorded for this clone. J is TRBJ2-5 and V is TRBV6-2 or TRBV6-3, with 9 bases fitting TRBD1. CDR1 is MNHEY, CDR2 SVGEGT, per germline. V was pared by 5 bases and J by 9 bases, with 13 bases of the junction left unmatched. The CDR3 loop spans 15 amino acids. The CDR3 loop is CASSPRDRALGPQYF. CDR3 coding DNA: TGTGCCAGCAGTCCCCGGGACAGGGCTCTCGGGCCCCAGTACTTC.

The gene calls are TRBV3-1 (or the pseudogene TRBV3-2) and TRBJ2-3; 11 bases are a match to TRBD2. Trimming removed 2 bases from V and 6 bases from J; junction bases left unmatched: 10. This CDR3 is built from 17 residues. The germline V gene has CDR1 LGHDT and CDR2 YNNKEL (reference sequence). The CDR3 nucleotides read TGTGCCAGCAGCCAAATGGCTAGCGGGGGGTCCCTGGATACGCAGTATTTT. It codes for CASSQMASGGSLDTQYF.

This clone was detected once. The chain uses TRBV19 and TRBJ2-7; possible D gene TRBD2, 5 bases. Deletions cut 4 bases from V and 2 bases from J, with 9 bases between. This CDR3 has 13 amino acids. The germline V gene encodes CDR1 LNHDA and CDR2 SQIVND (reference sequence). The CDR3 spells CASSRGSTYEQYF. Written as DNA, the CDR3 is TGTGCCAGTAGTAGAGGGAGTACCTACGAGCAGTACTTC.

V and J are TRBV7-9 and TRBJ1-2, with TRBD1 identical over 7 bases. Trimming took 6 bases from V and 7 from J; bases not matched to a gene: 8. Germline V gene lookup returns CDR1 SEHNR and CDR2 FQNEAQ (reference sequence). The CDR3 extends over 13 amino acids. The CDR3 spells CASRQGNSGGYTF. The CDR3 nucleotides are TGTGCCAGCAGACAGGGGAATTCGGGTGGCTACACCTTC.

The rearrangement joins TRBV27 to TRBJ2-2; D gene uncertain. From germline, CDR1 is MNHEY and CDR2 SMNVEV (reference sequence). Trimming took 6 bases from V and 0 from J, leaving 8 bases between them. This CDR3 is 14 amino acids long. The CDR3 nucleotides are TGTGCCAGCAGCCTCGTGACGAACACCGGGGAGCTGTTTTTT. Amino acids: CASSLVTNTGELFF.

The rearrangement links TRBV2 to TRBJ1-2, with TRBD1 identical over 10 bases. The J segment lost 3 bases and the V segment lost 6 bases, leaving 10 bases of the junction unmatched. The CDR3 is 16 amino acids. CDR1 is SNHLY and CDR2 is FYNNEI in the germline V gene. The CDR3 region has the DNA TGTGCCAGCAGCGCTAGGCGGGACAGGGGACACTATGGCTACACCTTC. This codes for CASSARRDRGHYGYTF.

J is TRBJ2-7 and V is TRBV18; D is unresolved. The V end lost 2 bases, the J end lost 3 bases, and 20 bases lay between the germline ends. Looked up from germline, CDR1 is KGHSH and CDR2 is LQKENI. The CDR3 contains 17 residues. CDR3 in DNA: TGTGCCAGCTCACCAAAAGGGTCGGGTCAGTCATTCTACGAGCAGTACTTC. Amino acids: CASSPKGSGQSFYEQYF.

The V gene is TRBV6-6, the J gene TRBJ2-3; no clear D. Per the germline V gene, CDR1 is MNHNY and CDR2 is SVGAGI (reference sequence). The CDR3 loop spans 15 amino acids. V was cut by 2 bases and J by 1 base, with 10 bases left in between. The CDR3 sequence: CASSYGDFRTDTQYF. CDR3 DNA: TGTGCCAGCAGTTACGGAGACTTTCGCACAGATACGCAGTATTTT.

The chain combines TRBV2 with TRBJ1-6, with 12 bases fitting TRBD1. The junction had 7 bases not matched to a gene; V was cut back by 6 bases and J by 7 bases. Germline loops: CDR1 SNHLY, CDR2 FYNNEI. The CDR3 is made up of 16 amino acids. This chain's CDR3 is CASSRDRGLGNSPLHF. CDR3 in DNA: TGTGCCAGCAGCCGGGACAGGGGGCTTGGAAATTCACCCCTCCACTTT.

V and J are TRBV5-1 and TRBJ1-6; 10 bases match TRBD1. V lost 4 bases and J lost 9; bases outside the gene matches: 4. CDR3 size: 14 residues. Germline CDR1 SGHRS, CDR2 YFSETQ. Here the CDR3 DNA reads TGCGCCAGCAGCACTGGGGACAGGGGTTCACCCCTCCACTTT. Translation gives CASSTGDRGSPLHF.

The J gene is TRBJ1-6, the V gene TRBV30, with 9 nucleotides matching TRBD1. This CDR3 is 16 amino acids long. Germline CDR1 GTSNPN, CDR2 SVGIG (reference sequence). The V gene end was trimmed by 3 bases and the J gene end by 4 bases; junction bases not matched to a gene: 7. The CDR3 reads CAWRRRDRGYNSPLHF. The CDR3 coding sequence is TGTGCCTGGAGGAGACGAGACAGGGGGTATAATTCACCCCTCCACTTT.

This chain connects TRBV7-2 to TRBJ1-6; tentative D call: TRBD1 (5 bases). The germline V and J ends were trimmed by 5 bases and 10 bases, with 15 bases remaining between them. This CDR3 is 14 amino acids long. The germline V gene has CDR1 SGHTA and CDR2 FQGNSA. CDR3 DNA: TGTGCCAGCAGCCAATATTCAGGGAGATCACCCCTCCACTTT. It yields the protein CASSQYSGRSPLHF.

The V gene is TRBV12-3 or TRBV12-4, the J gene TRBJ1-1; D remains ambiguous. V lost 5 bases and J 3 bases, leaving 7 bases between the germline ends. The CDR3 is 12 amino acids. The CDR3 nucleotides read TGTGCCAGCAGTGACCGGTACACTGAAGCTTTCTTT. Encoded protein: CASSDRYTEAFF.

The chain couples TRBV18 to TRBJ1-1; weak D call: TRBD1 (5 bases). Germline lookup yields CDR1 KGHSH and CDR2 LQKENI. The CDR3 is 13 amino acids. V gave up 1 base and J gave up 5 bases, with 8 bases separating them. This CDR3 is CASSPRGETEAFF. For the CDR3, the DNA is TGTGCCAGCTCACCACGGGGGGAAACTGAAGCTTTCTTT. Full variable domain (missing parts from reference TRBV18 and TRBJ1-1): NAGVMQNPRHLVRRRGQEARLRCSPMKGHSHVYWYRQLPEEGLKFMVYLQKENIIDESGMPKERFSAEFPKEGPSILRIQQVVRGDSAAYFCASSPRGETEAFFGQGTRLTVV.

A single count supports this clone. J is TRBJ1-1 and V is TRBV10-1, with TRBD1 matching 7 bases. Per germline, CDR1 WNHNN and CDR2 SYGVQD (reference sequence). CDR3 size: 13 residues. The J segment lost 4 bases and the V segment lost 6 bases, leaving 5 bases of the junction unmatched. CDR3 amino acids: CASRANRGTEAFF. In DNA form, the CDR3 reads TGCGCCAGCAGAGCTAACAGGGGCACTGAAGCTTTCTTT.

The chain links TRBV29-1 to TRBJ2-5; unclear D gene. The V and J ends lost 5 bases and 3 bases respectively, with 10 bases between them. This CDR3 is built from 12 residues. The germline V gene has CDR1 SQVTM and CDR2 ANQGSEA. The DNA for the CDR3 is TGCAGCGTTAAGACACCTGAAGAGACCCAGTACTTC. It codes for CSVKTPEETQYF.

The gene calls are TRBV11-2 and TRBJ2-3; 11 bases map to TRBD2. Unmatched junction bases numbered 7, after V lost 2 bases and J lost 0 bases. Germline-derived CDR1 and CDR2 are SGHAT and FQNNGV. The CDR3 length is 18 residues. The CDR3 nucleotides read TGTGCCAGCAGCTTAATAATAGCGGGGGGGTCGAGCACAGATACGCAGTATTTT. The encoded protein is CASSLIIAGGSSTDTQYF.

The rearrangement uses TRBV11-2 and TRBJ2-5, with 8 bases identical to TRBD2. Germline trimming cut 3 bases from V and 5 bases from J; bases unmatched to any gene: 5. CDR3 length: 14 amino acids. Germline V lookup: CDR1 SGHAT, CDR2 FQNNGV. The CDR3 DNA reads TGTGCCAGCAGCTTGTCCTCTAGCGGGGAGACCCAGTACTTC. Translation gives CASSLSSSGETQYF.

The CDR3 sequence: CAISESSRPNYGYTF. CDR3 DNA: TGTGCCATCAGTGAGTCGTCCCGACCTAACTATGGCTACACCTTC. The chain joins TRBV10-3 to TRBJ1-2; no firm D call. Trimming cost V 0 bases and J 0 bases, with 8 bases left between them. From germline, CDR1 is ENHRY and CDR2 SYGVKD. The CDR3 has 15 residues.

This clone was recorded once. The rearrangement links TRBV5-5 to TRBJ2-4; 10 positions match TRBD2. The CDR3 contains 17 residues. Germline CDR1 is SGHKS and CDR2 is YYEKEE (reference sequence). Trimming at V came to 2 bases and at J to 5 bases, leaving 10 bases not matched to a gene. CDR3 bases: TGTGCCAGCAGCTTAATCTTAGCGGGGGGCCGCCAAAACATTCAGTACTTC. It encodes CASSLILAGGRQNIQYF.

DNA of the CDR3: TGCGCCAGCAGCTCAGCGGACGGACGGGAAAAACTGTTTTTT. Translated, it gives CASSSADGREKLFF. The rearrangement links TRBV5-1 to TRBJ1-4; D not resolved. This CDR3 spans 14 amino acids. Germline V gene lookup returns CDR1 SGHRS and CDR2 YFSETQ. Trimming pared 3 bases from V and 8 bases from J, leaving 14 bases between.